This TCR beta chain was documented in a study of T cell responses to AZD1222 COVID-19 vaccine. The method was immunoSEQ multiplex PCR; TCRdb's version includes in-frame clones alone and lacks a portion of them. Seen here are 100,000 to 150,000 clones, roughly 93% observed once, and the top ten hold roughly 7%. The CDR3 sequence is 17 residues long. CDR1 and CDR2 (germline): SGDLS, YYNGEE. V gave up 0 bases and J gave up 0 bases, with 14 bases separating them. The V gene is TRBV9, the J gene TRBJ2-3, with a possible D match to TRBD2 (5 bases). The material was peripheral blood, obtained on day 0 of AZD1222 vaccination. The source of this sequence is an adult in good health. The CDR3 bases are TGTGCCAGCAGCGTAGGGCGGACTCAAGCTAGCACAGATACGCAGTATTTT. Protein sequence: CASSVGRTQASTDTQYF.